This entry lists 32 T cell receptor beta chains sequenced from one sample in a study of Ad26.COV2.S vaccination and SARS-CoV-2 variants. The treatment denotes: some 20 received Ad26.COV2.S at low or high dose, single or two shots; 5 received placebo; per-sample allocation not given. Sampling took place 63 days after the first vaccine or placebo injection. Assay: immunoSEQ multiplex PCR; the TCRdb copy retains only in-frame clones and omits some. The sample contains hundreds of thousands of clones, around 88% of which appear only once. The sample in question was peripheral blood, obtained in a trial of Ad26.COV2.S vaccine versus placebo. The receptors were sampled from a person aged 18-65 years who received the Ad26.COV2.S COVID-19 vaccine or a placebo.

The CDR3 reads CASSIGGAAGVYTEAFF. The CDR3 nucleotides are TGTGCCAGTAGTATCGGCGGGGCAGCCGGGGTGTACACTGAAGCTTTCTTT. This chain connects TRBV19 to TRBJ1-1, with TRBD1 as a possible D gene (5 bases). Germline loops: CDR1 LNHDA, CDR2 SQIVND (reference sequence). V lost 3 bases, J lost 3 bases, and 20 bases lay in between. This CDR3 is 17 amino acids long.

This sequence joins TRBV4-1 and TRBJ1-4; D gene ambiguous. From germline, CDR1 is MGHRA and CDR2 YSYEKL. Between the trimmed V and J ends, which lost 1 base and 8 bases, there was a span of 8 bases. CDR3 size: 13 residues. The CDR3 coding sequence is TGCGCCAGCAGCCAAGTTACGAGGGAAAAACTGTTTTTT. Protein: CASSQVTREKLFF.

This clone was counted a single time. V gene TRBV28 combines with J gene TRBJ1-5; 7 nucleotides align to TRBD1. The CDR3 spans 13 residues. Germline lookup yields CDR1 MDHEN and CDR2 SYDVKM. J gave up 4 bases and V 5 bases, and 2 bases lay outside the gene matches. The CDR3 is CASSGDRNQPQHF. CDR3 nucleotide sequence: TGTGCCAGCAGTGGGGACAGAAATCAGCCCCAGCATTTT.

The J gene is TRBJ1-3, the V gene TRBV25-1; a possible D gene is TRBD1 (5 bases). Looked up from germline, CDR1 is MGHDK and CDR2 is SYGVNS. The CDR3 sequence is 15 residues long. The ends were cut back, 3 bases at V and 6 bases at J, with 15 bases in the middle. The CDR3 DNA follows: TGTGCCAGCAGTGACCCCGGCAGGGTTGAAAACACCATATATTTT. It specifies CASSDPGRVENTIYF.

The genes are TRBV28 and TRBJ2-7; tentative D call: TRBD1 (5 bases). Germline loops: CDR1 MDHEN, CDR2 SYDVKM. V was trimmed by 8 bases and J by 7 bases, leaving 15 bases between them. The CDR3 contains 12 residues. CDR3 protein: CASSWAGKEQYF. For the CDR3, the DNA is TGTGCCAGCTCCTGGGCAGGGAAAGAGCAGTACTTC.

The gene calls are TRBV28 and TRBJ2-2; 7 positions match TRBD1. This CDR3 contains 15 residues. Germline loops: CDR1 MDHEN, CDR2 SYDVKM. J gave up 6 bases and V 5 bases, and 9 bases lay outside the gene matches. CDR3 in DNA: TGTGCCAGCAGTCCAGGTGCAAGGGGGCCCGGGGAGCTGTTTTTT. Translated, it gives CASSPGARGPGELFF.

This chain uses TRBV24-1 with TRBJ1-5; D is unclear. Germline V gene sequence: CDR1 KGHDR, CDR2 SFDVKD. CDR3 length: 13 amino acids. With 6 bases removed from V and 3 bases from J, the gap between germline ends came to 8 bases. CDR3 nucleotide sequence: TGTGCCACCAGTCCCGGTTCCAATCAGCCCCAGCATTTT. This translates into CATSPGSNQPQHF.

This chain joins TRBV9 and TRBJ2-2; perhaps D is TRBD1 or TRBD2 (8 bases each). In germline, CDR1 is SGDLS, CDR2 YYNGEE. V was cut by 0 bases and J by 4 bases, with 16 bases left in between. The CDR3 is made up of 17 amino acids. The CDR3 coding sequence is TGTGCCAGCAGCGTAGGTATTAGCGGGACAGGCACCGGGGAGCTGTTTTTT. Translation gives CASSVGISGTGTGELFF.

This CDR3 is CAWIPTSGRSYEQYF. Written as DNA, the CDR3 is TGTGCCTGGATTCCGACTAGCGGGAGATCTTACGAGCAGTACTTC. The chain employs TRBV30 and TRBJ2-7, with 12 positions matching TRBD2. J was trimmed by 4 bases and V by 4 bases; bases with no gene match: 8. Germline loops: CDR1 GTSNPN, CDR2 SVGIG (reference sequence). The CDR3 is made up of 15 amino acids.

The genes are TRBV5-1 and TRBJ2-7; weak D call: TRBD2 (5 bases). The length of the CDR3 is 15 residues. The V and J ends lost 3 bases and 3 bases respectively, with 16 bases between them. Germline CDR1 SGHRS, CDR2 YFSETQ. CDR3 protein: CASSSTGGWDYEQYF. The CDR3 nucleotides read TGCGCCAGCAGCTCTACCGGCGGGTGGGACTACGAGCAGTACTTC.

The V call is TRBV9, the J call TRBJ1-4; unclear D gene. The CDR3 consists of 13 residues. Germline assignment: CDR1 SGDLS and CDR2 YYNGEE. Trimming took 2 bases from V and 4 from J, leaving 6 bases between them. The CDR3 reads CASSVGFNEKLFF. The CDR3 DNA reads as TGTGCCAGCAGCGTGGGGTTTAATGAAAAACTGTTTTTT.

The genes are TRBV3-1 (or the pseudogene TRBV3-2) and TRBJ2-7; D is possibly TRBD1 or TRBD2 (7 bases each). CDR3 size: 15 residues. V lost 2 bases and J lost 6, with 17 bases in between. Germline V gives CDR1 LGHDT, CDR2 YNNKEL (reference sequence). The CDR3 loop is CASSQQGGDGVEQYF. In nucleotides, the CDR3 is TGTGCCAGCAGCCAACAGGGGGGGGATGGTGTCGAGCAGTACTTC.

V and J are TRBV6-5 and TRBJ2-1; the match to TRBD2 covers 9 bases. The V segment lost 6 bases and the J segment 15 bases; nucleotides outside the gene matches: 15. This CDR3 is built from 14 residues. Germline V lookup: CDR1 MNHEY, CDR2 SVGAGI. The CDR3 nucleotides are TGTGCCAGCAGGCCCGGGACTAGCTCCGGAGTGCCGTTCTTC. Amino acid sequence: CASRPGTSSGVPFF.

The chain combines TRBV28 with TRBJ1-6, with 12 bases aligning to TRBD1. Germline CDR1 reads MDHEN; CDR2 reads SYDVKM. V shed 5 bases, J shed 8 bases, and the junction held 7 bases outside the gene matches. There are 16 residues in the CDR3. CDR3 sequence (DNA): TGTGCCAGCAGTCGGGACAGGGGGCTACGTGATTCACCCCTCCACTTT. Translated, it gives CASSRDRGLRDSPLHF.

This sequence joins TRBV7-9 and TRBJ2-7; D tentatively reads TRBD1 or TRBD2 (5 bases each). The CDR3 extends over 15 amino acids. V lost 0 bases, J lost 5 bases, and 14 bases lay in between. Germline V CDR1 and CDR2: SEHNR, FQNEAQ (reference sequence). In DNA form, the CDR3 reads TGTGCCAGCAGCTTAGCCGGGGCCCAGCCCCACGAGCAGTACTTC. It translates to CASSLAGAQPHEQYF.

In its sample, this clone was seen once. DNA of the CDR3: TGTGCCAGCAGTGAGGTTGAGGGTACGCAGTATTTT. This gives the protein CASSEVEGTQYF. J is TRBJ2-3 and V is TRBV2, with D perhaps matching TRBD2 (5 bases). This CDR3 region has 12 residues. Trimming removed 3 bases from V and 8 bases from J, with 9 bases in between. From germline, CDR1 is SNHLY and CDR2 FYNNEI. Variable domain in full (rest from reference TRBV2 and TRBJ2-3): EPEVTQTPSHQVTQMGQEVILRCVPISNHLYFYWYRQILGQKVEFLVSFYNNEISEKSEIFDDQFSVERPDGSNFTLKIRSTKLEDSAMYFCASSEVEGTQYFGPGTRLTVL.

The genes are TRBV23-1 and TRBJ2-7, with 9 bases matching TRBD2. TRBV23-1 is an ORF, and what it does is uncertain. V dropped 4 bases and J dropped 5; count of bases not matched to a gene: 9. CDR3 size: 15 residues. The CDR3 is CASSPREGLVHEQYF. CDR3 coding DNA: TGCGCCAGCAGTCCGCGGGAGGGTCTAGTCCACGAGCAGTACTTC.

The rearrangement uses TRBV25-1 and TRBJ2-4; 8 positions match TRBD1. Trimming cost V 7 bases and J 6 bases; bases outside gene matches: 20. The CDR3 is 18 amino acids. Germline lookup yields CDR1 MGHDK and CDR2 SYGVNS. The CDR3 region has the DNA TGTGCCAGCATGGAGACAGGGGCCCCAAGGGGTAAACTAAACATTCAGTACTTC. Translated: CASMETGAPRGKLNIQYF.

The rearrangement uses TRBV28 and TRBJ2-7; 9 bases align to TRBD1. CDR3 size: 14 residues. V lost 5 bases, J lost 6 bases, and 8 bases stayed unmatched. Looked up from germline, CDR1 is MDHEN and CDR2 is SYDVKM. CDR3 region: CASSLPGQGGEQYF. The DNA of the CDR3 is TGTGCCAGCAGTCTTCCGGGACAGGGCGGCGAGCAGTACTTC. The complete variable domain, with remaining parts taken from reference TRBV28 and TRBJ2-7, reads DVKVTQSSRYLVKRTGEKVFLECVQDMDHENMFWYRQDPGLGLRLIYFSYDVKMKEKGDIPEGYSVSREKKERFSLILESASTNQTSMYLCASSLPGQGGEQYFGPGTRLTVT.

The chain is built from TRBV4-1 and TRBJ2-6, with unresolved D. Deletions cut 3 bases from V and 0 bases from J, with 15 bases between. This CDR3 has 18 amino acids. Germline loops: CDR1 MGHRA, CDR2 YSYEKL. DNA for the CDR3: TGCGCCAGCAGCCAGACCGGGCCAAAGAGCTCTGGGGCCAACGTCCTGACTTTC. This translates into CASSQTGPKSSGANVLTF.

The J gene is TRBJ2-5, the V gene TRBV25-1; D tentatively reads TRBD1 or TRBD2 (5 bases each). There are 16 residues in the CDR3. V was shortened by 4 bases and J by 9 bases, with 24 bases between the two germline ends. Germline assignment: CDR1 MGHDK and CDR2 SYGVNS. Here the CDR3 DNA reads TGTGCCAGCAGTGCCCATGAGGGACCTTTCTACCTCGCCCAGTACTTC. Translation: CASSAHEGPFYLAQYF.

The rearrangement joins TRBV4-1 to TRBJ2-5, with TRBD1 matching 8 bases. The CDR3 spans 16 residues. Germline lookup yields CDR1 MGHRA and CDR2 YSYEKL. The trim removed 0 bases at V and 3 bases at J, leaving 6 bases unmatched. CDR3: CASSQDGTGEEETQYF. CDR3 in DNA: TGCGCCAGCAGCCAAGATGGGACAGGCGAAGAAGAGACCCAGTACTTC.

V and J are TRBV18 and TRBJ1-2; no definite D call. From germline, CDR1 is KGHSH and CDR2 LQKENI. This CDR3 region has 15 residues. Trimming left V 3 bases short and J 8 bases short, with 19 bases between. The CDR3 DNA reads TGTGCCAGCTCACCCCTGGGAGGGCCTTCGAAGGGCTACACCTTC. It codes for CASSPLGGPSKGYTF.

Here the CDR3 DNA reads TGTGCCAGTAGTAAGGGGGACAGTTATTCGGATACGCAGTATTTT. Translated: CASSKGDSYSDTQYF. V is TRBV19 and J is TRBJ2-3; 7 positions agree with TRBD1. Germline V gene data show CDR1 as LNHDA and CDR2 as SQIVND (reference sequence). V shed 4 bases, J shed 6 bases, and the junction held 10 bases outside the gene matches. The CDR3 runs 15 residues. Variable domain in full (rest from reference TRBV19 and TRBJ2-3): DGGITQSPKYLFRKEGQNVTLSCEQNLNHDAMYWYRQDPGQGLRLIYYSQIVNDFQKGDIAEGYSVSREKKESFPLTVTSAQKNPTAFYLCASSKGDSYSDTQYFGPGTRLTVL.

The rearrangement links TRBV7-2 to TRBJ2-7, with unresolved D. This CDR3 has 16 amino acids. Germline values: CDR1 SGHTA, CDR2 FQGNSA. V was pared by 1 base and J by 0 bases, with 13 bases between. CDR3 region: CASSLGVPAASYEQYF. CDR3 nucleotide sequence: TGTGCCAGCAGCTTAGGGGTTCCGGCGGCCTCCTACGAGCAGTACTTC.

The V call is TRBV5-1, the J call TRBJ1-1; D unclear. This CDR3 has 15 amino acids. Between the trimmed V and J ends, which lost 4 bases and 4 bases, there was a span of 17 bases. Germline values: CDR1 SGHRS, CDR2 YFSETQ. The CDR3 protein is CASSPGEGRGTEAFF. The CDR3 DNA is TGCGCCAGCAGCCCCGGGGAGGGAAGAGGCACTGAAGCTTTCTTT.

The genes are TRBV7-8 and TRBJ2-1; 11 nucleotides agree with TRBD2. The V gene's germline CDR1 is SGHVS and CDR2 FQNEAQ. V dropped 1 base and J dropped 0; count of bases not matched to a gene: 5. This CDR3 is 18 amino acids long. The CDR3 protein is CASSLEGSGGASYNEQFF. CDR3 sequence (DNA): TGTGCCAGCAGCTTAGAGGGTAGCGGGGGGGCCTCCTACAATGAGCAGTTCTTC.

The V and J genes are TRBV28 and TRBJ2-7; D is unclear. Trimming pared 5 bases from V and 2 bases from J, leaving 13 bases between. The CDR3 has 14 residues. Germline assignment: CDR1 MDHEN and CDR2 SYDVKM. CDR3 sequence: CASSVNAPTYEQYF. As DNA, the CDR3 is TGTGCCAGCAGTGTTAACGCCCCTACCTACGAGCAGTACTTC.

This rearrangement joins TRBV29-1 to TRBJ1-1; the match to TRBD1 covers 7 bases. The CDR3 sequence is 13 residues long. The germline gives CDR1 SQVTM, CDR2 ANQGSEA. V gave up 7 bases and J gave up 0 bases; unmatched junction bases: 5. CDR3 loop: CSAETGLNTEAFF. CDR3 in DNA: TGCAGCGCCGAGACAGGGTTGAACACTGAAGCTTTCTTT.

The rearrangement joins TRBV27 to TRBJ1-5, with a possible D match to TRBD1 (5 bases). CDR1 and CDR2 (germline): MNHEY, SMNVEV (reference sequence). V lost 5 bases, J lost 3 bases, and 11 bases lay in between. This CDR3 has 14 residues. Written as DNA, the CDR3 is TGTGCCAGCAGTCCCGACAGAGACAATCAGCCCCAGCATTTT. It yields the protein CASSPDRDNQPQHF.

The chain is built from TRBV28 and TRBJ1-2, with D unresolved. The V and J ends lost 3 bases and 3 bases respectively, with 14 bases between them. The CDR3 is made up of 15 amino acids. Germline CDR1 is MDHEN and CDR2 is SYDVKM. The chain's CDR3 is CASSLSQSRYYGYTF. As DNA, the CDR3 is TGTGCCAGCAGTTTGAGCCAGTCGCGGTACTATGGCTACACCTTC.

The table lists this clone with a count of one. The genes are TRBV6-5 and TRBJ2-3; 7 nucleotides agree with TRBD1. The germline V gene has CDR1 MNHEY and CDR2 SVGAGI. The CDR3 length is 13 residues. Trimming cost V 6 bases and J 4 bases; bases outside gene matches: 4. CDR3 loop: CASRHRGADTQYF. CDR3 coding DNA: TGTGCCAGCAGACACAGGGGTGCAGATACGCAGTATTTT.